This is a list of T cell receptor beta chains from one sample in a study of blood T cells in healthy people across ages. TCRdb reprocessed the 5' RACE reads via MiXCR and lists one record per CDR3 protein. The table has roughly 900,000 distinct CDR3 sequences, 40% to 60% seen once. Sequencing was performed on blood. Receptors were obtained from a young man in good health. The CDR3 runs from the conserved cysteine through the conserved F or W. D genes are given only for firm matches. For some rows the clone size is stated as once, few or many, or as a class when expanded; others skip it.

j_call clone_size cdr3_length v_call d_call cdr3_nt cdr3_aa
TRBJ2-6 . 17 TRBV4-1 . TGCGCCAGCAGCCAAGACAGTTTAGTCTCTGGGGCCAACGTCCTGACTTTC CASSQDSLVSGANVLTF
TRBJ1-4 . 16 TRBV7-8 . TGTGCCAGCAGCTTCCAGCCCCGGGAAGGTGGTGAAAAACTGTTTTTT CASSFQPREGGEKLFF
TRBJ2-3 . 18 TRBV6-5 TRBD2 TGTGCCAGCAAACGAATTAGCGGGGGGGCTTTAAGCACAGATACGCAGTATTTT CASKRISGGALSTDTQYF
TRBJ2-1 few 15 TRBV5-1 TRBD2 TGCGCCAGCAGCGGTGCTAGCGGGGGGGCCACTGAGCAGTTCTTC CASSGASGGATEQFF
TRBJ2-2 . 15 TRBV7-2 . TGTGCCAGCAGCTTAGAGGGGTTAGGCACCGGGGAGCTGTTTTTT CASSLEGLGTGELFF
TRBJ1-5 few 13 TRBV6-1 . TGTGCCAGCAGCGAAGGGCCGTCCTGGCCCCAGCATTTT CASSEGPSWPQHF
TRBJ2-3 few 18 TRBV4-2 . TGTGCCAGCAGCCAAGATTACCCGAGGGGACCCCGCACAGATACGCAGTATTTT CASSQDYPRGPRTDTQYF
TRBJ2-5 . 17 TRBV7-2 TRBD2 TGTGCCAGCAGCTTAACGGGACTAGCGGGGGGGCAGGATGAGCAGTACTTC CASSLTGLAGGQDEQYF
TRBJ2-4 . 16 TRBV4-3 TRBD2 TGCGCCAGCAGCTTGGGAGGGGCCATAGCCAAAAACATTCAGTACTTC CASSLGGAIAKNIQYF
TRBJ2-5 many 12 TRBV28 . TGTGCCAGCAGGTTCCGGCAAGAGACCCAGTACTTC CASRFRQETQYF
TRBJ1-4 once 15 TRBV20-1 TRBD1 TGCAGTGCTGGGGAAGAGACAGGGAGCAGGGAAAAACTGTTTTTT CSAGEETGSREKLFF
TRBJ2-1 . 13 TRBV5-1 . TGCGCCAGCACGGCTAGCCTGGGCAATGAGCAGTTCTTC CASTASLGNEQFF
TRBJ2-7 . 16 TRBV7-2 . TGTGCCAGCAGCTTAGCTTCTCTGGCCGTTCGGAACGAGCAGTACTTC CASSLASLAVRNEQYF
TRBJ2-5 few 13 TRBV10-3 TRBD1 TGTGCCATCAGTGGACAGGGGGCAGAGACCCAGTACTTC CAISGQGAETQYF
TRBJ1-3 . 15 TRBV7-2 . TGTGCCAGCAGCTTAACGTTCGTGGTTGGAGACACCATATATTTT CASSLTFVVGDTIYF
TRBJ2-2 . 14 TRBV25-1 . TGTGCCAGCAGTGGTGTCGGTCACCGTGGGGAGCTGTTTTTT CASSGVGHRGELFF